This TCR beta chain was identified in a study of tumour-infiltrating T cells in Burkitt lymphoma. Study-level results: Public clonotypes, several, appeared across numerous Burkitt lymphoma patients.

Method: immunoSEQ multiplex PCR; TCRdb's copy keeps in-frame clones and lacks some. The sample includes around 1,800 clones, 17% of them seen just once. In this sample, this clone turned up a few times. Its antigen is unknown. The junction differs from germline at one of its ends, possibly a read error. Germline CDR1 reads GTSNPN; CDR2 reads SVGIG (reference sequence). CDR3 length: 15 amino acids. The specimen was tumor tissue. This clonotype was sampled from a human donor with Burkitt lymphoma. V gene TRBV30 combines with J gene TRBJ2-1, with 9 bases that match TRBD2. CDR3 residues: CVWSKSSGAHNEQFF. The CDR3 nucleotides are TGTGTCTGGAGTAAATCTAGCGGGGCCCACAATGAGCAGTTCTTC.